These T cell receptor beta chains were read from a single sample in a study of cytomegalovirus exposure and HLA in healthy donors. The protocol was immunoSEQ multiplex PCR, while the TCRdb copy is restricted to in-frame clones and leaves out a portion. The sample holds about 79,000 clones; 70% to 85% are singletons and the top ten take under 10%. The specimen was PBMCs. Receptors were obtained from a man aged 35 to 55 in good health and CMV-seropositive. Each CDR3 is given with its conserved first and last residue. Fields, in order: D gene, V gene, J gene, clone size, CDR3 protein, CDR3 DNA. D genes are given only for firm matches. Only part of the rows carry a size: once, few, many, or a class if the clone is expanded.

TRBD1	TRBV7-7	TRBJ1-5	-	CASSLDRGKPQHF	TGTGCCAGCAGCTTGGACAGGGGCAAGCCCCAGCATTTT
TRBD2	TRBV7-8	TRBJ2-1	-	CASSLGTSRGNEQFF	TGTGCCAGCAGCCTCGGGACTAGTCGAGGCAATGAGCAGTTCTTC
-	TRBV28	TRBJ2-2	-	CASSFLSGNTGELFF	TGTGCCAGCAGTTTCTTGTCCGGTAACACCGGGGAGCTGTTTTTT
-	TRBV27	TRBJ2-2	-	CASSSDSSAGELFF	TGTGCCAGCAGTTCAGACTCCTCCGCCGGGGAGCTGTTTTTT
-	TRBV7-9	TRBJ1-1	many	CASSPPGVNTEAFF	TGTGCCAGCAGCCCCCCCGGAGTGAACACTGAAGCTTTCTTT
-	TRBV19	TRBJ2-7	-	CASSGGTRYEQYF	TGTGCCAGTAGTGGGGGGACCCGGTACGAGCAGTACTTC
-	TRBV5-4	TRBJ2-3	few	CASSFNTDTQYF	TGTGCCAGCAGCTTCAACACAGATACGCAGTATTTT
TRBD1	TRBV10-3	TRBJ2-7	-	CAIREPGQVFEQYF	TGTGCCATCAGGGAACCGGGACAGGTCTTTGAGCAGTACTTC
TRBD1	TRBV5-1	TRBJ2-7	few	CASSGTRPGQESYEQYF	TGCGCCAGCAGCGGCACCCGACCGGGACAGGAGTCCTACGAGCAGTACTTC
TRBD2	TRBV7-3	TRBJ2-7	-	CASSLGSASGNYEQYF	TGTGCCAGCAGCTTAGGTTCGGCTAGCGGCAACTACGAGCAGTACTTC
-	TRBV6-5	TRBJ1-2	-	CASSRGRDYGYTF	TGTGCCAGCAGTCGAGGGCGGGACTATGGCTACACCTTC
TRBD1	TRBV5-1	TRBJ2-2	few	CASRTGDTGELFF	TGCGCCAGCAGGACAGGGGACACCGGGGAGCTGTTTTTT
-	TRBV4-2	TRBJ2-5	-	CASSQDRGRGETQYF	TGTGCCAGCAGCCAAGACAGGGGGCGGGGGGAGACCCAGTACTTC
-	TRBV7-7	TRBJ2-2	-	CASSLAHGGTGELFF	TGTGCCAGCAGCTTAGCGCACGGAGGAACCGGGGAGCTGTTTTTT
-	TRBV29-1	TRBJ2-1	-	CSATSGSGTEQFF	TGCAGCGCAACCTCGGGGAGTGGCACAGAGCAGTTCTTC
TRBD2	TRBV28	TRBJ2-1	-	CASKGGGSSYNEQFF	TGTGCCAGCAAGGGTGGCGGGAGTTCCTACAATGAGCAGTTCTTC
-	TRBV9	TRBJ2-7	-	CASSVGRGEQYF	TGTGCCAGCAGCGTGGGGAGAGGAGAGCAGTACTTC
-	TRBV30	TRBJ2-3	-	CAWSSQRKRTDTQYF	TGTGCCTGGAGTAGTCAGCGGAAACGCACAGATACGCAGTATTTT
TRBD1	TRBV27	TRBJ2-6	-	CASSEGQGFGANVLTF	TGTGCCAGCAGTGAAGGACAGGGGTTTGGGGCCAACGTCCTGACTTTC
TRBD2	TRBV5-4	TRBJ2-2	-	CASSSVSSGSPGELFF	TGTGCCAGCAGCTCCGTTTCTAGCGGGAGCCCCGGGGAGCTGTTTTTT
TRBD1	TRBV2	TRBJ2-5	-	CASSVGQGQETQYF	TGTGCCAGCAGTGTTGGACAGGGGCAAGAGACCCAGTACTTC
-	TRBV4-3	TRBJ1-1	few	CASSQPGERTEAFF	TGCGCCAGCAGCCAACCAGGGGAAAGGACTGAAGCTTTCTTT
TRBD2	TRBV5-6	TRBJ2-3	-	CASSSTPSGSGRTDTQYF	TGTGCCAGCAGCTCCACCCCTAGCGGGAGTGGGCGCACAGATACGCAGTATTTT
TRBD2	TRBV4-3	TRBJ2-1	few	CASSQEWSGALSYNEQFF	TGCGCCAGCAGCCAAGAATGGAGCGGGGCGCTCTCCTACAATGAGCAGTTCTTC
TRBD1	TRBV11-2	TRBJ2-7	-	CASSFGQDYEQYF	TGTGCCAGCAGCTTTGGACAGGACTACGAGCAGTACTTC
-	TRBV12-2	TRBJ2-3	-	CASRFPSTDTQYF	TGTGCAAGTCGCTTTCCTAGCACAGATACGCAGTATTTT
TRBD1	TRBV19	TRBJ1-6	-	CASSPTTGGSYNSPLHF	TGTGCCAGTAGTCCTACGACAGGGGGCTCCTATAATTCACCCCTCCACTTT
-	TRBV10-3	TRBJ1-1	-	CAIKRAGEAFF	TGTGCCATCAAAAGGGCAGGGGAAGCTTTCTTT
TRBD1	TRBV5-1	TRBJ2-1	-	CASSEVWTGVNEQFF	TGCGCCAGCAGCGAAGTATGGACAGGGGTGAATGAGCAGTTCTTC
-	TRBV2	TRBJ1-2	-	CASRGGLRDSRGNYGYTF	TGTGCCAGCCGGGGGGGACTCCGGGACTCCCGGGGCAACTATGGCTACACCTTC
-	TRBV30	TRBJ1-2	once	CAWTVGAEGYTF	TGTGCCTGGACTGTGGGGGCGGAAGGCTACACCTTC
-	TRBV13	TRBJ2-7	-	CASSLGRTPLGGYEQYF	TGTGCCAGCAGCTTAGGCAGGACCCCTCTGGGGGGCTACGAGCAGTACTTC
-	TRBV28	TRBJ2-1	-	CASRIPGLEQFF	TGTGCCAGCAGGATACCCGGGTTGGAGCAGTTCTTC
-	TRBV28	TRBJ2-7	few	CATLRSSYEQYF	TGTGCCACCCTTCGCAGCTCCTACGAGCAGTACTTC
TRBD2	TRBV18	TRBJ2-2	-	CASSWSDGTSLNTGELFF	TGTGCCAGCTCATGGAGTGACGGGACTAGCCTTAACACCGGGGAGCTGTTTTTT
-	TRBV6-6	TRBJ1-5	-	CASSSDRLNQPQHF	TGTGCCAGCAGCTCAGACAGGCTCAATCAGCCCCAGCATTTT
-	TRBV18	TRBJ1-2	few	CASSPGGPAYGYTF	TGTGCCAGCTCACCCGGGGGACCGGCCTATGGCTACACCTTC
TRBD2	TRBV15	TRBJ2-3	-	CATSRDLAGASTDTQYF	TGTGCCACCAGCAGGGACCTAGCGGGGGCCAGCACAGATACGCAGTATTTT
-	TRBV19	TRBJ1-5	-	CASSMRGSNQPQHF	TGTGCCAGTAGTATGCGAGGGTCAAATCAGCCCCAGCATTTT
-	TRBV5-4	TRBJ1-2	-	CASSLGQGNYGYTF	TGTGCCAGCAGCTTAGGGCAGGGCAACTATGGCTACACCTTC
TRBD1	TRBV9	TRBJ1-2	-	CASSTLTGNGGYTF	TGTGCCAGCAGCACCCTGACAGGGAATGGGGGCTACACCTTC
TRBD1	TRBV19	TRBJ2-7	few	CASTTGAGAYEQYF	TGTGCCAGTACAACAGGGGCTGGGGCCTACGAGCAGTACTTC
-	TRBV5-1	TRBJ2-3	-	CASSLGARAGHTDTQYF	TGCGCCAGCAGCTTGGGAGCTCGGGCGGGCCACACAGATACGCAGTATTTT
TRBD1	TRBV2	TRBJ1-2	-	CASRPRTGADGYTF	TGTGCCAGCAGACCTCGGACAGGGGCGGATGGCTACACCTTC
TRBD2	TRBV5-4	TRBJ2-5	-	CASSLGLAGVYQETQYF	TGTGCCAGCAGCTTGGGACTAGCGGGGGTCTACCAAGAGACCCAGTACTTC
-	TRBV7-2	TRBJ1-6	few	CASSPVWQGGSPLHF	TGTGCCAGCAGCCCAGTTTGGCAGGGCGGTTCACCCCTCCACTTT
TRBD1	TRBV9	TRBJ1-4	-	CASSKRDRDEKLFF	TGTGCCAGCAGCAAACGGGACAGGGATGAAAAACTGTTTTTT
-	TRBV2	TRBJ1-4	-	CASSGVSATNEKLFF	TGTGCCAGCAGTGGTGTTTCTGCAACTAATGAAAAACTGTTTTTT
-	TRBV13	TRBJ2-7	-	CASSLERTDYEQYF	TGTGCCAGCAGCTTAGAAAGGACTGACTACGAGCAGTACTTC
-	TRBV6-1	TRBJ2-5	-	CASSERGETQYF	TGTGCCAGCAGTGAAAGAGGGGAGACCCAGTACTTC
-	TRBV7-3	TRBJ2-7	few	CASSRGAHYEQYF	TGTGCCAGCAGCCGGGGGGCGCACTACGAGCAGTACTTC
TRBD2	TRBV7-9	TRBJ2-7	once	CASSQLTGLAGAGEQYF	TGTGCCAGCAGCCAACTAACGGGACTAGCGGGAGCCGGGGAGCAGTACTTC
-	TRBV4-2	TRBJ2-5	-	CASSHERTAYQETQYF	TGTGCCAGCAGCCATGAGAGGACAGCCTATCAAGAGACCCAGTACTTC
TRBD1	TRBV28	TRBJ1-1	-	CASSPWTGVKTEAFF	TGTGCCAGCAGTCCCTGGACAGGGGTAAAGACTGAAGCTTTCTTT
-	TRBV28	TRBJ1-2	once	CAATGGYGYTF	TGTGCCGCCACCGGGGGGTATGGCTACACCTTC